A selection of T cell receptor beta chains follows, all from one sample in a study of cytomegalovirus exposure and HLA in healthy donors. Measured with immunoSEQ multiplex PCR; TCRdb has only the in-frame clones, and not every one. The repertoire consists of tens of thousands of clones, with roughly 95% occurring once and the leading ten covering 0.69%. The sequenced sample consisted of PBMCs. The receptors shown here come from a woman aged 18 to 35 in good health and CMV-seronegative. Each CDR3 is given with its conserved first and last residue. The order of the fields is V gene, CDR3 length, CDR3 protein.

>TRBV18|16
CASSPSPGLGAGEQYF
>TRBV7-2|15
CASSLTGPGGGELFF
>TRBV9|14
CASSAKGSTDTQYF
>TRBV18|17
CASSPGTGFSGANVLTF
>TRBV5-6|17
CASSLRIGIQVNTEAFF
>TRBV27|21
CASSLGRHRGGRDATNEKLFF
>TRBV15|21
CATSPDRVGTSGRVVYNEQFF
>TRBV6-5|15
CASRPTGPGGYGYTF
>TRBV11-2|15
CASSLVSGGGETQYF
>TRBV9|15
CASSASTGGNTEAFF
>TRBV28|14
CASTLGGTNEKLFF
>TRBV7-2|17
CASSQRSSGRRVHEQYF
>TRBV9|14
CASSVGGVNTEAFF
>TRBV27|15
CASSLSLVHTGELFF
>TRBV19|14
CASRSSGNTGELFF
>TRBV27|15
CASSRGGGRNSPLHF